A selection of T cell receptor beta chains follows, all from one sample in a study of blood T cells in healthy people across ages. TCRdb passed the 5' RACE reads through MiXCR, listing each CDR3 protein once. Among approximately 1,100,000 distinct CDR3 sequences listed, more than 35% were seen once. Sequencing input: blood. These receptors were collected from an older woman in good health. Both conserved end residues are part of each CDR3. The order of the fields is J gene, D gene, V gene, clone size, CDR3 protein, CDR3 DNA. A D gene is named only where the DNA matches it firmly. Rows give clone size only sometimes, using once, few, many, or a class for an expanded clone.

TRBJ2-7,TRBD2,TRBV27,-,CASRPRTSGKTYEQYF,TGTGCCAGCAGACCCCGGACTAGCGGAAAAACCTACGAGCAGTACTTC
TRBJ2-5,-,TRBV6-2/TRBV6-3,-,CASSDSHQETQYF,TGTGCCAGCAGTGACAGCCACCAAGAGACCCAGTACTTC
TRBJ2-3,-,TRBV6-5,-,CASSFTAETDTQYF,TGTGCCAGCAGTTTTACGGCAGAGACAGATACGCAGTATTTT
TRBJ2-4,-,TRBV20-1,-,CSARVGSRTAAKNIQYF,TGCAGTGCTAGAGTGGGGTCGAGGACAGCAGCCAAAAACATTCAGTACTTC
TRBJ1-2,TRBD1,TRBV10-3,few,CAGRQGANYGYTF,TGTGCCGGCAGACAGGGGGCAAACTATGGCTACACCTTC
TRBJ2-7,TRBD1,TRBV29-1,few,CSVGGTGINEQYF,TGCAGCGTAGGGGGGACAGGGATTAACGAGCAGTACTTC
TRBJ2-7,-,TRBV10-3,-,CAISEGQNSYEQYF,TGTGCCATCAGTGAGGGACAGAATTCCTACGAGCAGTACTTC
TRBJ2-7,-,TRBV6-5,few,CASSTRPVYEQYF,TGTGCCAGCAGTACTCGTCCTGTGTACGAGCAGTACTTC
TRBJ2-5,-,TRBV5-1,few,CASSLGSEETQYF,TGCGCCAGCAGCCTGGGATCTGAAGAGACCCAGTACTTC
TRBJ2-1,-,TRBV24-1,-,CATSVPTGLNEQFF,TGTGCCACCAGTGTGCCGACGGGACTCAATGAGCAGTTCTTC
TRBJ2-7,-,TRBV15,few,CATSPTRATGEQYF,TGTGCCACCAGCCCAACCCGGGCGACCGGGGAGCAGTACTTC
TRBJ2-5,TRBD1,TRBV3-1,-,CASSQGLPWTGEVQETQYF,TGTGCCAGCAGCCAAGGCCTTCCCTGGACAGGGGAGGTGCAAGAGACCCAGTACTTC
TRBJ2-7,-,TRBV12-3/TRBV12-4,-,CASSSGGTYEQYF,TGTGCCAGCAGTTCCGGGGGAACCTACGAGCAGTACTTC
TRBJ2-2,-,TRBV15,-,CATSFRAGARNTGELFF,TGTGCCACCAGCTTCCGCGCGGGGGCAAGGAACACCGGGGAGCTGTTTTTT
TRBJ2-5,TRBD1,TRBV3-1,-,CASSQDPRTGTVGETQYF,TGTGCCAGCAGCCAAGATCCACGGACAGGGACAGTGGGCGAGACCCAGTACTTC
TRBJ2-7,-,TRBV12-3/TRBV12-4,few,CASQRGPNYEQYF,TGTGCCAGCCAGAGGGGACCAAACTACGAGCAGTACTTC
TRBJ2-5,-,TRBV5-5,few,CASSLVGQREGTQYF,TGTGCCAGCAGCTTGGTTGGACAGCGAGAGGGGACCCAGTACTTC
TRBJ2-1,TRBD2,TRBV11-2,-,CASSPGLTSYNEQFF,TGTGCCAGCAGCCCGGGACTAACCTCCTACAATGAGCAGTTCTTC
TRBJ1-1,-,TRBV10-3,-,CAIRGIVNTEAFF,TGTGCCATCAGGGGCATTGTGAACACTGAAGCTTTCTTT
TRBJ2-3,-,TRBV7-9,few,CASSPIDHDPHRDTQYF,TGTGCCAGCAGCCCCATAGACCACGACCCACACAGAGATACGCAGTATTTT
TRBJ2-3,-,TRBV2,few,CASSVIRNTDTQYF,TGTGCCAGCAGTGTTATCCGTAACACAGATACGCAGTATTTT
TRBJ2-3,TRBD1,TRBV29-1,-,CSVLTGGGTDTQYF,TGCAGCGTTCTAACAGGGGGCGGCACAGATACGCAGTATTTT
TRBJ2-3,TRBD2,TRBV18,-,CASSSLRTSGSSSDTQYF,TGTGCCAGCTCATCCCTTCGGACTAGCGGGAGTTCGTCGGATACGCAGTATTTT
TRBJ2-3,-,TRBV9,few,CASSEVLTDTQYF,TGTGCCAGCAGCGAGGTCCTCACAGATACGCAGTATTTT
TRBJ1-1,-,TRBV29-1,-,CSVEDSLNTEAFF,TGCAGCGTTGAAGACAGTTTGAACACTGAAGCTTTCTTT